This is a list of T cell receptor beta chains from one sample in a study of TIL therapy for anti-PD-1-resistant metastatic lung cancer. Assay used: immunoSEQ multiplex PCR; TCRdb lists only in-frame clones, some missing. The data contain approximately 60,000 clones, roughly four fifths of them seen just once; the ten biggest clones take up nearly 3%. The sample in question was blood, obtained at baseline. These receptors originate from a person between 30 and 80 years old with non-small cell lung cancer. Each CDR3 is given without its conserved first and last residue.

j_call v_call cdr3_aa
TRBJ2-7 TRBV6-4 ASRWGHFSYEQY
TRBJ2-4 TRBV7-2 ASSLDLEGLQY
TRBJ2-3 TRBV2 ASSDKGQY
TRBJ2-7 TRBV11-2 ASSVTTATYEQY
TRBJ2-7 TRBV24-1 ATSDTRTGSEQY
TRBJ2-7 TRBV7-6 ASSPTQTGTYEQY
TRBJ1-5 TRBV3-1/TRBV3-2 ASSSNRVAQPQH
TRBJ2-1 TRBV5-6 ASSSTGTARWDEQF
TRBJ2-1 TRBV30 AWDLTSGRAIEQF
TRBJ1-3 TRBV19 ASSIEFSSGNTIY
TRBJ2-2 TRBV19 ASSIKQGGTGELF
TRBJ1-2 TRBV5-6 ASSGRGQGDSSYGYT
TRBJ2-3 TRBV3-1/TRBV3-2 ASSQVPGLRTDTQY
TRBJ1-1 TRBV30 AWSGGGGTV
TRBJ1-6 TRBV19 ATRDPGRSPLH
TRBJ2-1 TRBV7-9 ASSSQDTGEQF
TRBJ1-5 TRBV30 AWSVGNSNQPQH
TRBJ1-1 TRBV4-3 ASSRGMNTEAF
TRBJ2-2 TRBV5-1 ASMRVRSGTGELF